The sequence of this T cell receptor beta chain was determined in a study of post-analysis software for immune sequencing data (dated by TCRdb to about 2015). About the study as a whole: The recorded disease courses included relapsing-remitting, secondary progressive and progressive-relapsing multiple sclerosis, and some patients had no subtype annotation. A subset of samples was prepared in parallel using single-end sample barcoding, then pooled and co-amplified after Illumina adapter ligation. Patient repertoires were compared against roughly 12 previously published healthy control repertoires from donors aged roughly 6 to 26 years.

Libraries were built with PCR. Sequencing instrument: Illumina HiSeq 2500. To reduce PCR and sequencing biases, unique molecular identifiers were incorporated into the TCR beta cDNA libraries. Roughly 500,000 cDNA molecules were obtained per 1 to 10 million input T cells, so each molecule approximated one T cell. Patient libraries were prepared and sequenced with the same protocol used for the earlier healthy control dataset. Within a given batch, samples were prepared together, multiplexed and sequenced on the same HiSeq lane. In the authors' own workflow: Raw barcoded reads were processed with MIGEC, discarding single-read molecular identifier groups before consensus assembly and CDR3 extraction. VDJtools was used for post-analysis of the clonotype tables, with diversity normalized by down-sampling every dataset to the smallest sample size. Repertoire overlap clustering matched CDR3 amino acid but not nucleotide sequences to correct batch-related cross-sample contamination. TCRdb's own reprocessing of the public reads used fastp at Q25 and MiXCR and kept productive beta chains. Every distinct CDR3 protein forms one entry, paired with its most common genes and DNA. The V and J calls were determined by TCRdb, not by the authors. Within this sample are 450,000 to 700,000 distinct CDR3 sequences, with about 40% of them counted one time only. Together, the top ten hold about 1.8% of the sample.

To demonstrate the VDJtools post-analysis software, TCR beta repertoires were profiled from the peripheral blood of more than ten young patients with multiple sclerosis. The multiple sclerosis patients were children and adolescents ranging in age from roughly 6 to 15 years. This clonotype was observed many times. There is no known antigen for this receptor. The input lacks base qualities; no much larger clone sits a single base away. Points the paper makes about the study in general: When samples were clustered directly using the F measure, samples prepared in the same batch co-clustered strongly, which prompted a batch-effect correction. Multiple sclerosis patients had significantly lower normalized Chao1 diversity than controls, a result that suggests substantial peripheral T-cell clonal expansion. Several TRBV segments, including TRBV5-6, TRBV5-1 and TRBV20-1, were significantly more frequent in patients than controls. The control group was slightly older than the multiple sclerosis patient group.

The CDR1 and CDR2 encoded by the germline V gene are SQVTM and ANQGSEA. Measured from the cysteine to the phenylalanine, the CDR3 is 12 residues long. Of the read, only the CDR3 DNA is kept; its 36 bases are in frame from base 1. V loses 4 bases of germline sequence and J loses 4 bases, and the interval between the two ends is 10 bases. The sample was blood. The chain couples TRBV29-1 to TRBJ1-2, with the D gene uncertain. The TCR sequence derives from a girl aged 10 to 17 with multiple sclerosis. The CDR3: CSVAGFIYGYTF. The DNA reads as follows: TGCAGCGTTGCGGGGTTCATCTATGGCTACACCTTC.